Presented here are 17 T cell receptor beta chains from one specimen sequenced in a study of beta chain features in type 1 diabetes (dated by TCRdb to 2016 to 2019). To prepare the library, the immunoSEQ multiplex PCR assay was applied. The High Capacity cDNA Reverse Transcription Kit was used to reverse transcribe all of the isolated RNA, meaning that expressed TCRB transcripts were what got sequenced. Sourced from immuneACCESS, this table was stored by TCRdb with only in-frame sequences that have V and J called. A share of the clones is absent; for the studies checked, an unresolved V gene accounts for under half, and the remainder has no known explanation. Present in this sample are 140,000 to 150,000 clones, about 13% of which were seen just once. 1.3% of the sample comes from the top ten. These receptors' targets are unknown. What the work shows at the level of the full study, not this receptor alone: A moderate but significant shortening of TCRB CDR3 length was observed in type 1 diabetes patients in all four CD4+ subsets.

The source material was central memory CD4+ T cells from blood. The receptors were gathered from a man aged 18 to 29 with type 1 diabetes.

This clone appeared a few times. With a far larger clone one base away, a read error is the likely cause. Other nucleotide sequences in the sample specify the same CDR3. The V call is TRBV30, the J call TRBJ2-5; tentatively, D is TRBD2 (5 bases). Per germline, CDR1 GTSNPN and CDR2 SVGIG (reference sequence). This CDR3 is 15 amino acids long. In nucleotides, the CDR3 is TGCGCCTGGAGACCACCGGACCTCCGGAGGGAGACCCAGTACTTC. The encoded protein is CAWRPPDLRRETQYF. The variable domain in full, completed from reference TRBV30 and TRBJ2-5, reads SQTIHQWPATLVQPVGSPLSLECTVEGTSNPNLYWYRQAAGRGLQLLFYSVGIGQISSEVPQNLSASRPQDRQFILSSKKLLLSDSGFYLCAWRPPDLRRETQYFGPGTRLLVL.

Ten or more counts support this clone. This chain joins TRBV7-9 and TRBJ1-3; D remains ambiguous. The germline V and J ends were trimmed by 5 bases and 0 bases, with 14 bases remaining between them. In germline, CDR1 is SEHNR, CDR2 FQNEAQ (reference sequence). The CDR3 totals 16 residues. CDR3 residues: CASSPHGPSSGNTIYF. CDR3 sequence (DNA): TGTGCCAGCAGCCCCCATGGACCGAGCTCTGGAAACACCATATATTTT.

This clone was seen a few times. The chain has TRBV14 and TRBJ2-3; TRBD1 is a possible D gene (6 bases). V gave up 3 bases and J gave up 2 bases, with 12 bases separating them. The length of the CDR3 is 15 residues. Per the germline V gene, CDR1 is SGHDN and CDR2 is FVKESK. The chain's CDR3 is CASSQGADLTDTQYF. CDR3 nucleotides: TGTGCCAGCAGCCAGGGGGCAGATCTCACAGATACGCAGTATTTT.

V usage is TRBV5-1 and J usage is TRBJ1-2; D is possibly TRBD1 (5 bases). V lost 4 bases and J lost 8, with 12 bases in between. CDR1 is SGHRS and CDR2 is YFSETQ in the germline V gene. The CDR3 contains 12 residues. CDR3 in DNA: TGCGCCAGCAGCCAAGACCAGGGAGGCTACACCTTC. Its translation: CASSQDQGGYTF. The complete variable domain, with remaining parts taken from reference TRBV5-1 and TRBJ1-2, reads KAGVTQTPRYLIKTRGQQVTLSCSPISGHRSVSWYQQTPGQGLQFLFEYFSETQRNKGNFPGRFSGRQFSNSRSEMNVSTLELGDSALYLCASSQDQGGYTFGSGTRLTVV.

This clone has a handful of counts. V gene TRBV30 combines with J gene TRBJ2-1; D gene unclear. V lost 7 bases and J lost 4, with 14 bases in between. CDR1 and CDR2 (germline): GTSNPN, SVGIG (reference sequence). The length of the CDR3 is 13 residues. DNA of the CDR3: TGTGCCTTAGAGGCGTCCCAATACAATGAGCAGTTCTTC. Its protein is CALEASQYNEQFF.

This clone was recorded at least ten times. The sample has other DNA sequences that encode this CDR3 too. The chain couples TRBV30 to TRBJ1-5; a weak D match, TRBD1 (6 bases). This CDR3 has 14 residues. The V end lost 0 bases, the J end lost 7 bases, and 13 bases lay between the germline ends. Per the germline V gene, CDR1 is GTSNPN and CDR2 is SVGIG (reference sequence). The CDR3, as DNA: TGTGCCTGGAGTGTACGTGGGGGCGGGCAGCCCCAGCATTTT. Protein: CAWSVRGGGQPQHF.

The chain recombines TRBV4-1 with TRBJ2-7, with D tentatively TRBD1 or TRBD2 (7 bases each). Germline CDR1 reads MGHRA; CDR2 reads YSYEKL. This CDR3 has 16 amino acids. Trimming removed 0 bases at V and 7 bases at J, with 19 bases between. The chain's CDR3 is CASSQEGRGEGLEQYF. The CDR3 DNA reads as TGCGCCAGCAGCCAAGAGGGCAGGGGGGAGGGTTTGGAGCAGTACTTC.

This clone was seen ten or more times. V gene TRBV30 combines with J gene TRBJ2-1; maybe TRBD2 (6 bases). With 0 bases removed from V and 8 bases from J, the gap between germline ends came to 11 bases. Germline CDR1 GTSNPN, CDR2 SVGIG (reference sequence). The CDR3 length is 13 residues. The CDR3: CAWSVRRGDEQFF. The CDR3 bases are TGTGCCTGGAGTGTACGGCGCGGGGATGAGCAGTTCTTC.

This clone was counted ten times or more. The J gene is TRBJ1-3, the V gene TRBV7-9, with D maybe TRBD1 (6 bases). Looked up from germline, CDR1 is SEHNR and CDR2 is FQNEAQ (reference sequence). The length of the CDR3 is 15 residues. Trimming took off 10 bases at V and 1 base at J, with 17 bases between the two ends. The CDR3 bases are TGTGCCACGTCCCGGGACATCGGATCTGGAAACACCATATATTTT. It specifies CATSRDIGSGNTIYF.

This clone has ten or more counts. The sample contains more than one DNA sequence encoding this CDR3. The CDR3 is CASSEVGYEQYF. The CDR3 DNA reads as TGTGCCAGCAGTGAAGTGGGATACGAGCAGTACTTC. The rearrangement joins TRBV6-1 to TRBJ2-7; D gene unclear. The CDR3 runs 12 residues. Trimming took off 1 base at V and 4 bases at J, with 5 bases between the two ends. CDR1 and CDR2 from the germline V gene are MNHNS and SASEGT.

The V and J genes are TRBV6-1 and TRBJ2-1, with D possibly TRBD1 on 6 matching bases. The CDR3 is made up of 15 amino acids. Germline CDR1 is MNHNS and CDR2 is SASEGT. Trimming removed 2 bases at V and 2 bases at J, with 10 bases between. This CDR3 is CASSESGDTYNEQFF. The CDR3 bases are TGTGCCAGCAGTGAAAGTGGGGACACCTACAATGAGCAGTTCTTC.

This rearrangement joins TRBV6-1 to TRBJ1-1, with a tentative D call TRBD1 (5 bases). V shed 4 bases and J shed 1 base, with 10 bases lying between them. Germline V CDR1 and CDR2: MNHNS, SASEGT. The CDR3 length is 14 residues. This chain's CDR3 is CASSVQGRNTEAFF. The DNA for the CDR3 is TGTGCCAGCAGTGTCCAGGGACGGAACACTGAAGCTTTCTTT.

V usage is TRBV11-2 and J usage is TRBJ2-1, with a weak D call TRBD1 (6 bases). Deletions cut 3 bases from V and 4 bases from J, with 13 bases between. The CDR3 sequence is 15 residues long. From germline, CDR1 is SGHAT and CDR2 FQNNGV. In nucleotides, the CDR3 is TGTGCCAGCAGCTTTAGCAGGGGCGGATACAATGAGCAGTTCTTC. Translation gives CASSFSRGGYNEQFF. The variable domain in full, with the rest retrieved from reference TRBV11-2 and TRBJ2-1, is EAGVAQSPRYKIIEKRQSVAFWCNPISGHATLYWYQQILGQGPKLLIQFQNNGVVDDSQLPKDRFSAERLKGVDSTLKIQPAKLEDSAVYLCASSFSRGGYNEQFFGPGTRLTVL.

In this sample, this clone turned up a few times. V is TRBV7-7 and J is TRBJ2-5; D ambiguous. In germline, CDR1 is SSHAT, CDR2 FNYEAQ (reference sequence). The ends were cut back, 1 base at V and 2 bases at J, with 11 bases in the middle. The CDR3 has 15 amino acids. The CDR3 DNA follows: TGTGCCAGCAGCTTAGGAAGGGTTTGGCAAGAGACCCAGTACTTC. This sequence encodes CASSLGRVWQETQYF.

The gene calls are TRBV7-8 and TRBJ2-3, with 9 bases identical to TRBD1. Trimming cost V 1 base and J 3 bases; bases outside gene matches: 5. In germline, CDR1 is SGHVS, CDR2 FQNEAQ. The CDR3 spans 16 residues. For the CDR3, the DNA is TGTGCCAGCAGCTTAGGCATAGGACAGGGGACAGATACGCAGTATTTT. Its protein is CASSLGIGQGTDTQYF.

This clone was observed a few times. The chain links TRBV10-2 to TRBJ1-6, with D maybe TRBD1 (5 bases). The V end lost 6 bases, the J end lost 5 bases, and 14 bases lay between the germline ends. The CDR3 extends over 15 amino acids. CDR1 WSHSY and CDR2 SAAADI come from the germline V gene. The CDR3 here is CASRGNQGDNSPLHF. DNA of the CDR3: TGCGCCAGCAGGGGAAACCAGGGAGATAATTCACCCCTCCACTTT.

This clone showed up just a few times. The rearrangement joins TRBV13 to TRBJ2-4, with D maybe TRBD2 (5 bases). Trimming cost V 1 base and J 3 bases, with 16 bases left between them. Germline values: CDR1 PRHDT, CDR2 FYEKMQ (reference sequence). There are 17 residues in the CDR3. DNA of the CDR3: TGTGCCAGCAGCTTAGCCTCAGAGGGTGCGGGCAAAAACATTCAGTACTTC. It encodes CASSLASEGAGKNIQYF.